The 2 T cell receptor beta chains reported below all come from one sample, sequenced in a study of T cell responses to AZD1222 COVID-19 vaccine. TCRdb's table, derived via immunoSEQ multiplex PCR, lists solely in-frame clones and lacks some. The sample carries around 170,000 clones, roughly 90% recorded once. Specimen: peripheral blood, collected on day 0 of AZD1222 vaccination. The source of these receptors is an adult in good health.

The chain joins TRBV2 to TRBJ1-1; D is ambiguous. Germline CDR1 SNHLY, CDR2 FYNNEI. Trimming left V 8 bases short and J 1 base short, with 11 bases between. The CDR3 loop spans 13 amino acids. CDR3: CASPRWGNTEAFF. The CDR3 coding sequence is TGTGCCAGCCCCAGGTGGGGGAACACTGAAGCTTTCTTT.

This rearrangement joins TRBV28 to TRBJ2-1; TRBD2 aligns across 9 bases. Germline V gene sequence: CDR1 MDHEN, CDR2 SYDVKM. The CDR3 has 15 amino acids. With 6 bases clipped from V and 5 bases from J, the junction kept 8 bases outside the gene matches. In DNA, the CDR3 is TGTGCCAGCAGCATATCCCTAGCGGGAAACAATGAGCAGTTCTTC. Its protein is CASSISLAGNNEQFF.